This entry describes one T cell receptor beta chain. This clone was seen many times. Its antigen remains undetermined. No base qualities exist here, and no much larger clone lies one base off it. These data originate in a study of metastatic and nonmetastatic thyroid tumors (dated by TCRdb to 2018 to 2021). Study-wide context: For patients with malignant and with benign thyroid disease, the researchers compared repertoires between peripheral blood samples and tumor or nodule tissue samples.

Libraries were constructed by PCR. Reads for this sample came from an Illumina HiSeq 4000. High-throughput sequencing was used to profile the CDR3 region of the TCR beta-chain in every patient. The study's own analysis went as follows. A classifier to discriminate distant-metastatic papillary thyroid cancer patients was built from CDR3 differences across clinicopathological groups. To measure repertoire diversity the researchers used the Shannon index, while the Morisita-Horn index served to gauge how similar the tumor and blood repertoires were. TCRdb passed the public sequencing reads through fastp at Q25 and MiXCR, retaining productive beta sequences. For this entry, the V and J calls and clone size follow TCRdb and not the study's own pipeline. The sample table holds roughly 40,000 clones, of which approximately 18% were seen once. Of the sample, 6.2% is held by the ten largest clones. What the research found in general, with its limitations: In both blood and tumor samples, malignant tumors were reported to have significantly higher TCR beta diversity than benign nodules.

The CDR3 goes from the cysteine to the phenylalanine over 15 residues. The entry retains the CDR3 DNA only, 45 bases that are in frame from base 1. V sheds 0 bases and J sheds 3 bases, leaving 12 bases between their ends. CDR1 is given as DFQATT and CDR2 as SNEGSKA, both from the germline V gene (reference sequence). No treatment had been received by any patient before thyroid surgery. Using T-cell receptor beta sequencing, the study looked back at clinical samples from patients collected from 2012 to 2018. This receptor was identified in a male donor with papillary thyroid cancer or a benign thyroid nodule (not recorded which). Some clones in this sample may be carry-over from other donors' samples. The rearranged segments are TRBV20-1 and TRBJ1-5, with the D segment identity uncertain. The sequenced sample was blood. The DNA is as follows: TGCAGTGCTAGAGATCTCGCAGGCGACAATCAGCCCCAGCATTTT. This yields the protein CSARDLAGDNQPQHF.